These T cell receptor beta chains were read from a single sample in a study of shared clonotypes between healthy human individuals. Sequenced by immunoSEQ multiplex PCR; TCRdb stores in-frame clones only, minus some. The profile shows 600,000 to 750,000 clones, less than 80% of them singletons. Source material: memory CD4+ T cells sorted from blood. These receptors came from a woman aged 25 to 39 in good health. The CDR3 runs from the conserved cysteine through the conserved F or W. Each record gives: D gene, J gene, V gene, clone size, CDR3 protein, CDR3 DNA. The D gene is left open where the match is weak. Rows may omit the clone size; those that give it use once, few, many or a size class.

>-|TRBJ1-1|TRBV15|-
CATSRGGQGPTEAFF
TGTGCCACCAGCAGAGGGGGGCAGGGACCCACTGAAGCTTTCTTT
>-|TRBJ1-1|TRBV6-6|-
CASSYGGKDTEAFF
TGTGCCAGCAGTTACGGGGGGAAGGACACTGAAGCTTTCTTT
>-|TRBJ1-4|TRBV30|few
CAWSADSSNEKLFF
TGTGCCTGGAGTGCGGACAGCAGTAATGAAAAACTGTTTTTT
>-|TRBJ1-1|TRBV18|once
CASSPRSGGVGTEAFF
TGTGCCAGCTCACCACGATCCGGGGGAGTGGGCACTGAAGCTTTCTTT
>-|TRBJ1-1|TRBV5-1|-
CASSRGTVGTEAFF
TGCGCCAGCAGCCGCGGGACGGTGGGGACTGAAGCTTTCTTT
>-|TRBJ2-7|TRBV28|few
CASSRLWQKIPYEQYF
TGTGCCAGCAGCCGCCTTTGGCAGAAGATTCCCTACGAGCAGTACTTC
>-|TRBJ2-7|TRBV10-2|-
CASPYEQYF
TGCGCCAGTCCCTACGAGCAGTACTTC
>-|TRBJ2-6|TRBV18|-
CASSPGSSGANVLTF
TGTGCCAGCTCGCCCGGTAGCTCTGGGGCCAACGTCCTGACTTTC
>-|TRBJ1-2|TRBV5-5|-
CASSLTQTYGYTF
TGTGCCAGCAGCTTGACCCAGACCTATGGCTACACCTTC
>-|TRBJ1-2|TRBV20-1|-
CSAHTGGYTF
TGCAGTGCTCATACCGGGGGCTACACCTTC
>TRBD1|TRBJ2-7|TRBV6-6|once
CASWTGLGEQYF
TGTGCCAGCTGGACAGGGCTAGGAGAGCAGTACTTC
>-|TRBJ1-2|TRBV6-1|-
CASRDYRYGYTF
TGTGCCAGCAGAGACTACCGCTATGGCTACACCTTC
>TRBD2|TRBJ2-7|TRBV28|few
CASNLGGSNEQYF
TGTGCCAGCAACTTAGGCGGGAGCAACGAGCAGTACTTC
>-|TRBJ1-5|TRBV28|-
CASSLMLGHLPSNQPQHF
TGTGCCAGCAGTTTAATGCTTGGACACCTGCCCAGCAATCAGCCCCAGCATTTT
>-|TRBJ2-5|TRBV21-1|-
CARTRGMETQYF
TGTGCCAGAACCAGGGGGATGGAGACCCAGTACTTC
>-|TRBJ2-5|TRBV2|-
CASMGPRKQETQYF
TGTGCCAGCATGGGACCGAGAAAACAAGAGACCCAGTACTTC
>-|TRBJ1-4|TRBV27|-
CASSPLGGGGNEKLFF
TGTGCCAGCAGCCCCCTGGGAGGAGGTGGAAATGAAAAACTGTTTTTT
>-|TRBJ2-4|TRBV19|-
CASSPVAENIQYF
TGTGCCAGTAGTCCGGTTGCAGAAAACATTCAGTACTTC
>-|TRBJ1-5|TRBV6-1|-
CASTGGYYSNQPQHF
TGTGCCAGCACTGGGGGGTACTATAGCAATCAGCCCCAGCATTTT
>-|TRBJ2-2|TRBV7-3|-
CASSLSPGELFF
TGTGCCAGCAGCTTAAGTCCCGGGGAGCTGTTTTTT
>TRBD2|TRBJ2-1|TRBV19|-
CASRKTASGIYEQFF
TGTGCCAGTAGGAAAACGGCTAGCGGGATATATGAGCAGTTCTTC
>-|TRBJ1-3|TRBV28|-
CASSLAGPGNTIYF
TGTGCCAGCAGTTTAGCGGGACCTGGAAACACCATATATTTT
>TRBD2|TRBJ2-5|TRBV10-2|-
CASSEGRERETQYF
TGCGCCAGCAGTGAGGGGCGGGAGAGGGAGACCCAGTACTTC
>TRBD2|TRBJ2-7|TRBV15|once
CATSRIPGLAGGAYEQYF
TGTGCCACCAGCAGGATTCCGGGACTAGCGGGAGGGGCCTACGAGCAGTACTTC
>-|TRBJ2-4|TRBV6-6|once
CASSGGDRKNIQYF
TGTGCCAGCAGTGGGGGGGACAGGAAAAACATTCAGTACTTC
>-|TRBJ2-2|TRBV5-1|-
CASSLARTTRELFF
TGCGCCAGCAGCCTCGCCCGGACGACGAGGGAGCTGTTTTTT
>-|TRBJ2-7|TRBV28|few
CASSWGAGLEQYF
TGTGCCAGCAGTTGGGGCGCGGGTCTCGAGCAGTACTTC
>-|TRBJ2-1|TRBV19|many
CASSREGGTSYNEQFF
TGTGCCAGTAGTAGGGAGGGGGGGACTTCCTACAATGAGCAGTTCTTC
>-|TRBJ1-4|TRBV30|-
CAWSVPDRDKKLFF
TGTGCCTGGAGTGTACCGGACAGAGATAAAAAACTGTTTTTT
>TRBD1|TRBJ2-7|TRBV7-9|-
CASSPGGQAAEQYF
TGTGCCAGCAGCCCAGGCGGACAGGCGGCCGAGCAGTACTTC
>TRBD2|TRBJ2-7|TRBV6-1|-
CASSGPTSGKYEQYF
TGTGCCAGCAGTGGCCCGACTAGCGGGAAATACGAGCAGTACTTC
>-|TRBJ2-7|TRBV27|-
CASSSRETYEQYF
TGTGCCAGCAGTTCCCGGGAAACCTACGAGCAGTACTTC
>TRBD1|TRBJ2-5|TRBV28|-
CASSLGDRVVETQYF
TGTGCCAGCAGTTTGGGGGACAGGGTGGTGGAGACCCAGTACTTC
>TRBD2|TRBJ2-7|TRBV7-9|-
CASSLGPAGGDDEQYF
TGTGCCAGCAGCTTAGGACCGGCGGGAGGTGACGACGAGCAGTACTTC
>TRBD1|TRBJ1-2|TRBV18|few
CASSRTGEDGYTF
TGTGCCAGCTCACGGACAGGGGAGGATGGCTACACCTTC
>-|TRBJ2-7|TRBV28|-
CASHSGGSHEQYF
TGTGCCAGCCACTCGGGGGGCTCCCACGAGCAGTACTTC
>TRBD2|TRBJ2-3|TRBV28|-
CASSPELAGLGNTQYF
TGTGCCAGCAGTCCAGAACTAGCGGGGCTTGGGAATACGCAGTATTTT
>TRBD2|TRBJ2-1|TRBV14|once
CASSLAGGSSYNEQFF
TGTGCCAGCAGCCTAGCGGGAGGGAGCTCCTACAATGAGCAGTTCTTC
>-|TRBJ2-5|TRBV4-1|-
CASSQDARGERETQYF
TGCGCCAGCAGCCAAGATGCGAGAGGGGAGAGAGAGACCCAGTACTTC
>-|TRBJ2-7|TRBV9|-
CARSEDRQTYEQYF
TGTGCCAGGAGCGAGGACCGGCAAACCTACGAGCAGTACTTC
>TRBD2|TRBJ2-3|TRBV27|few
CASKGRASGLGGTDTQYF
TGTGCCAGTAAAGGCAGGGCTAGCGGGCTGGGGGGCACAGATACGCAGTATTTT
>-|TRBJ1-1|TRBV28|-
CASSWGGGVNTEAFF
TGTGCCAGCAGTTGGGGGGGCGGCGTGAACACTGAAGCTTTCTTT
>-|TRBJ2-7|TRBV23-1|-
CASSQSGNCRTTRAKSYEQYF
TGCGCCAGCAGTCAAAGCGGTAACTGCAGGACCACTCGGGCGAAATCCTACGAGCAGTACTTC
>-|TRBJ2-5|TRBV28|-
CASARPASQETQYF
TGTGCCAGCGCCCGCCCGGCTTCCCAAGAGACCCAGTACTTC
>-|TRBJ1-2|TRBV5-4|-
CAMDAGAGGYTF
TGTGCGATGGATGCCGGTGCGGGGGGCTACACCTTC
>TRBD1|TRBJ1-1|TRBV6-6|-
CASSYSGTAKEAFF
TGTGCCAGCAGTTACTCAGGGACAGCAAAAGAAGCTTTCTTT
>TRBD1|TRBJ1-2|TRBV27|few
CASSPDPGTGGGYGYTF
TGTGCCAGCAGCCCCGACCCCGGGACAGGGGGTGGCTATGGCTACACCTTC
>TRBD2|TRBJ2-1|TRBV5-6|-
CASRSLAGGLGEQFF
TGTGCCAGCAGATCTCTAGCGGGAGGGCTGGGTGAGCAGTTCTTC
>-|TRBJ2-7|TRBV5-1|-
CASIGGEDEQYF
TGCGCCAGCATTGGGGGAGAGGACGAGCAGTACTTC
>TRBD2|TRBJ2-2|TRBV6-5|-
CASSYRTSGRTGELFF
TGTGCCAGCAGTTACCGTACTAGCGGGAGGACCGGGGAGCTGTTTTTT